The 4 T cell receptor beta chains reported below all come from one sample, sequenced in a study of T cells in localized non-small cell lung cancer. Data came from immunoSEQ multiplex PCR; TCRdb stores just in-frame clones and leaves some out. Counted here are tens of thousands of clones, approximately 86% occurring once; the ten biggest clones make up about 7%. Sequenced here: peripheral blood, sampled before any cancer treatment. The receptors originated from a woman aged 18-49 years with stage III lung adenocarcinoma.

In regard to this clone: One junction end disagrees with the germline gene, perhaps due to a read error. This rearrangement joins TRBV7-3 to TRBJ2-2; 12 nucleotides line up with TRBD1. Germline values: CDR1 SGHTA, CDR2 FQGTGA. The CDR3 is made up of 18 amino acids. The CDR3 is CASSLTGQGARSTGELFF. The CDR3 nucleotides read TGTGCCAGCAGCCTAACGGGACAGGGGGCGCGAAGCACCGGGGAGCTGTTTTTT. Complete variable domain (other parts from reference TRBV7-3 and TRBJ2-2): GAGVSQTPSNKVTEKGKYVELRCDPISGHTALYWYRQSLGQGPEFLIYFQGTGAADDSGLPNDRFFAVRPEGSVSTLKIQRTERGDSAVYLCASSLTGQGARSTGELFFGEGSRLTVL.

This chain joins TRBV13 and TRBJ2-5; no reliable D call. V lost 1 base to trimming and J lost 7 bases, with 7 bases between them. This CDR3 region has 12 residues. Germline CDR1 is PRHDT and CDR2 is FYEKMQ (reference sequence). The CDR3, as DNA: TGTGCCAGCAGCTTAGCTCCAGGGACCCAGTACTTC. This gives the protein CASSLAPGTQYF.

This chain joins TRBV5-1 and TRBJ2-1; TRBD1 matches 8 bases. CDR3 size: 13 residues. Looked up from germline, CDR1 is SGHRS and CDR2 is YFSETQ. The ends lost 3 bases at V and 9 bases at J; junction bases unmatched: 5. The CDR3 here is CASSSGQGGEQFF. DNA of the CDR3: TGCGCCAGCAGCTCAGGACAGGGCGGTGAGCAGTTCTTC. Supplemented by reference TRBV5-1 and TRBJ2-1, the full variable domain reads KAGVTQTPRYLIKTRGQQVTLSCSPISGHRSVSWYQQTPGQGLQFLFEYFSETQRNKGNFPGRFSGRQFSNSRSEMNVSTLELGDSALYLCASSSGQGGEQFFGPGTRLTVL.

The chain's CDR3 is CASSIGTADNYGYTF. For the CDR3, the DNA is TGTGCCAGTAGTATAGGAACAGCAGATAACTATGGCTACACCTTC. V usage is TRBV19 and J usage is TRBJ1-2, with D unresolved. CDR3 length: 15 residues. The ends were cut back, 1 base at V and 1 base at J, with 10 bases in the middle. In germline, CDR1 is LNHDA, CDR2 SQIVND (reference sequence).